This passage covers 23 T cell receptor beta chains from one sample sequenced in a study of blood T cells in healthy people across ages (dated by TCRdb to the mid-2010s). Libraries came from 5' RACE. The sequencing machine was an Illumina HiSeq 2500. A second PCR of about 6 to 11 cycles was performed with a sample-barcoded 5' primer and a J-beta primer mix. The public sequencing data were trimmed at Q25 with fastp and processed into clonotypes with MiXCR by TCRdb, which kept only in-frame beta chains. One record per CDR3 amino acid sequence lists the most common genes and DNA. The sample contains some 940,000 distinct CDR3 sequences, roughly 29% of them found a single time. The top ten constitute 10% of the sample. This sample was also put to use in a study of T cells of mothers and their children.

The sequencing input was blood. The receptors were gathered from a woman aged 40-49 years in good health.

Comment on this clonotype: A clone one base away is much larger, so this may be a read error. V gene TRBV5-1 combines with J gene TRBJ2-6; the match to TRBD1 covers 8 bases. The CDR3 loop spans 17 amino acids. Germline V gene lookup returns CDR1 SGHRS and CDR2 YFSETQ. CDR3 DNA sequence: TGCGCCAACAGCCCTACAAAACAGGGGGCTGGGGCCAACGTCCTGACTTTC. It codes for CANSPTKQGAGANVLTF.

This clonotype was recorded many times. V and J are TRBV7-2 and TRBJ2-7; 8 bases match TRBD2. The V and J ends lost 3 bases and 2 bases, in that order; junction bases with no gene match: 3. The germline V gene encodes CDR1 SGHTA and CDR2 FQGNSA. This CDR3 spans 14 amino acids. CDR3 region: CASSFIGGAYEQYF. Here the CDR3 DNA reads TGTGCCAGCAGCTTTATCGGGGGGGCCTACGAGCAGTACTTC. Supplemented by reference TRBV7-2 and TRBJ2-7, the full variable domain reads GAGVSQSPSNKVTEKGKDVELRCDPISGHTALYWYRQSLGQGLEFLIYFQGNSAPDKSGLPSDRFSAERTGGSVSTLTIQRTQQEDSAVYLCASSFIGGAYEQYFGPGTRLTVT.

This sequence joins TRBV20-1 and TRBJ2-7; D perhaps matches TRBD1 (5 bases). Germline values: CDR1 DFQATT, CDR2 SNEGSKA (reference sequence). This CDR3 is built from 12 residues. V was trimmed by 6 bases and J by 5 bases, leaving 14 bases between them. CDR3 region: CSASSGRDEQYF. Here the CDR3 DNA reads TGCAGTGCCTCCAGTGGCAGGGACGAGCAGTACTTC.

Of note for this clonotype: The junction departs from germline at one end; a sequencing error may be responsible. V usage is TRBV12-3 or TRBV12-4 and J usage is TRBJ2-3, with 7 bases aligning to TRBD2. The CDR3 has 11 amino acids. As DNA, the CDR3 is TGTGCCAGAACTAGCGCAGATATGCAGTATTTT. Protein: CARTSADMQYF.

The chain carries TRBV2 and TRBJ1-2; D not resolved. Germline V gene lookup returns CDR1 SNHLY and CDR2 FYNNEI. V was trimmed by 8 bases and J by 6 bases, leaving 4 bases between them. This CDR3 has 9 amino acids. The CDR3 reads CASQNGYTF. The CDR3 nucleotides read TGTGCCAGCCAGAATGGCTACACCTTC.

This chain uses TRBV28 with TRBJ1-1, with D possibly TRBD1 on 6 matching bases. V dropped 7 bases and J dropped 5 bases, with 20 bases sitting between them. Germline V lookup: CDR1 MDHEN, CDR2 SYDVKM. This CDR3 region has 15 residues. CDR3 residues: CASNPPGGRGTEAFF. The CDR3 nucleotides are TGTGCCAGCAACCCACCGGGAGGGAGGGGGACTGAAGCTTTCTTT.

The chain combines TRBV9 with TRBJ2-1; D is perhaps TRBD1 (6 bases). V lost 0 bases and J lost 6, with 13 bases in between. Per germline, CDR1 SGDLS and CDR2 YYNGEE. This CDR3 has 15 residues. This CDR3 is CASSVDGTGSNEQFF. The CDR3 nucleotides read TGTGCCAGCAGCGTAGATGGTACAGGGAGCAATGAGCAGTTCTTC.

In its sample, this clonotype was seen a few times. J is TRBJ2-7 and V is TRBV4-2; 12 nucleotides line up with TRBD1. The CDR3 has 17 amino acids. After removal of 1 base from V and 7 bases from J, the junction contained 11 bases not matched to a gene. CDR1 and CDR2 from the germline V gene are LGHNA and YNFKEQ. In DNA form, the CDR3 reads TGTGCCAGCAGCCAAGGATTGGGGACAGGGGGCGACGGTGAGCAGTACTTC. Translation gives CASSQGLGTGGDGEQYF.

The V call is TRBV24-1, the J call TRBJ2-1; the D is unclear. V gave up 3 bases and J gave up 2 bases, with 10 bases separating them. The CDR3 length is 15 residues. CDR1 and CDR2 (germline): KGHDR, SFDVKD. In nucleotides, the CDR3 is TGTGCCACCAGTGATCGGGCAGCGACCTACAATGAGCAGTTCTTC. It specifies CATSDRAATYNEQFF.

The V gene is TRBV12-3 or TRBV12-4, the J gene TRBJ2-3; 11 nucleotides agree with TRBD2. V shed 0 bases, J shed 5 bases, and the junction held 4 bases outside the gene matches. The CDR3 runs to 16 residues. The chain's CDR3 is CASSLALLAGGDTQYF. The CDR3 nucleotides read TGTGCCAGCAGTTTAGCGCTCCTAGCGGGAGGAGATACGCAGTATTTT.

The chain recombines TRBV12-3 or TRBV12-4 with TRBJ2-2; the D gene is possibly TRBD2 (6 bases). V dropped 1 base and J dropped 7 bases, with 10 bases sitting between them. The CDR3 has 14 residues. The CDR3 DNA reads TGTGCCAGCAGTTTAGACATCGGGGGCGGGGAGCTGTTTTTT. This sequence encodes CASSLDIGGGELFF.

Written as DNA, the CDR3 is TGTGCCAGCACCAATGGGGGACAGACCTACGAGCAGTACTTC. Translating gives CASTNGGQTYEQYF. The J gene is TRBJ2-7, the V gene TRBV28; 7 bases are shared with TRBD1. The germline V gene encodes CDR1 MDHEN and CDR2 SYDVKM. The CDR3 consists of 14 residues. J lost 2 bases, V lost 7 bases, and 8 bases had no gene match. Full variable domain (outside the CDR3, taken from reference TRBV28 and TRBJ2-7): DVKVTQSSRYLVKRTGEKVFLECVQDMDHENMFWYRQDPGLGLRLIYFSYDVKMKEKGDIPEGYSVSREKKERFSLILESASTNQTSMYLCASTNGGQTYEQYFGPGTRLTVT.

This chain uses TRBV20-1 with TRBJ1-4; no clear D gene. The CDR3 loop spans 15 amino acids. Germline CDR1 and CDR2: DFQATT and SNEGSKA (reference sequence). Between the trimmed V and J ends, which lost 2 bases and 6 bases, there was a span of 16 bases. CDR3 nucleotides: TGCAGTGCTAGAACGGACCCTGGACCGTATGAAAAACTGTTTTTT. This gives the protein CSARTDPGPYEKLFF.

To note about this clonotype: A much larger clone sits a single nucleotide away, making a read error possible. The V call is TRBV12-3 or TRBV12-4, the J call TRBJ1-1; maybe TRBD1 (5 bases). The CDR3 loop spans 14 amino acids. CDR3 DNA: TGTGCCAACAGTGCCCAGGGTATTCGGACTGAAGCTTTCTTT. It translates to CANSAQGIRTEAFF.

Concerning this clonotype: With a much larger clone just one base away, this may be a read error. The CDR3: CASVYRGLSYNERFF. The CDR3, as DNA: TGTGCCAGCGTCTACCGGGGACTCTCCTACAATGAGCGGTTCTTC. V is TRBV2 and J is TRBJ2-1; D is perhaps TRBD2 (6 bases). This CDR3 is built from 15 residues. CDR1 and CDR2 from the germline V gene are SNHLY and FYNNEI.

This sequence joins TRBV5-5 and TRBJ1-1; the D gene is possibly TRBD1 (5 bases). Germline lookup yields CDR1 SGHKS and CDR2 YYEKEE (reference sequence). The CDR3 spans 14 residues. With 4 bases removed from V and 5 bases from J, the gap between germline ends came to 15 bases. The CDR3 DNA is TGTGCCAGCAGCATAGAAGGGGAGGTGACTGAAGCTTTCTTT. Amino acid sequence: CASSIEGEVTEAFF.

This clonotype was found many times. CDR3 nucleotides: TGCAGCTCCCGGACAGGGGCCTACAATGAGCAGTTCTTC. It is translated as CSSRTGAYNEQFF. The chain carries TRBV29-1 and TRBJ2-1; 9 bases are shared with TRBD1. CDR1 and CDR2 (germline): SQVTM, ANQGSEA. The CDR3 spans 13 residues. V shed 8 bases and J 2 bases; nucleotides not matched to a gene: 4.

This clonotype was found a few times. The chain uses TRBV5-1 and TRBJ2-3; 7 bases match TRBD2. V was clipped by 4 bases and J by 4 bases; unmatched bases: 9. CDR1 SGHRS and CDR2 YFSETQ come from the germline V gene. The CDR3 sequence is 15 residues long. The CDR3 DNA reads TGCGCCAGCAGCGAGGGAGGGCTGAAGGCAGATACGCAGTATTTT. Translating gives CASSEGGLKADTQYF.

This clonotype appeared many times. The chain links TRBV21-1 to TRBJ2-7; TRBD2, as called in the table, went unchecked against the DNA. TRBV21-1 is an annotated pseudogene. The CDR3 sequence is 17 residues long. DNA for the CDR3: TGTGCCAGCAGCAAAGCGGGAGCAGGTATCGGACTATACGAGCAGTACTTC. Its translation is CASSKAGAGIGLYEQYF.

As to this clonotype: A junction boundary mismatches the germline segment, possibly from a read error. The rearrangement links TRBV5-1 to TRBJ1-2, with 7 bases lining up with TRBD1. Germline loops: CDR1 SGHRS, CDR2 YFSETQ. This CDR3 has 16 amino acids. The CDR3 DNA reads TGTGTCAGCAGAGTGGACAGGTGGAACCCTAACTATGGCTACACCTTC. It encodes CVSRVDRWNPNYGYTF.

With respect to this clonotype: The junction differs from germline at one of its ends, possibly a read error. DNA for the CDR3: TGTGCCCGCAGTGGCTCTAGCGGGGGGGCCGATGAGCAGTTCTTC. This gives the protein CARSGSSGGADEQFF. The chain employs TRBV6-4 and TRBJ2-1, with TRBD2 matching 12 bases. The CDR3 runs to 15 residues. Germline loops: CDR1 MRHNA, CDR2 SNTAGT.

The V and J genes are TRBV10-3 and TRBJ2-1; TRBD2 agrees at 9 bases. Per germline, CDR1 ENHRY and CDR2 SYGVKD. The V gene end was trimmed by 6 bases and the J gene end by 5 bases; junction bases not matched to a gene: 5. The length of the CDR3 is 14 residues. CDR3 loop: CAIRAGGPDNEQFF. DNA of the CDR3: TGTGCCATCAGAGCGGGAGGTCCGGACAATGAGCAGTTCTTC.

This rearrangement joins TRBV5-1 to TRBJ1-4; a weak D match, TRBD1 (6 bases). The V end was cut by 4 bases, the J end by 8 bases, with 12 bases between. The CDR3 length is 13 residues. The germline V gene encodes CDR1 SGHRS and CDR2 YFSETQ. CDR3 bases: TGCGCCAGCAGCAACACAGGGTCGGAAAAACTGTTTTTT. This gives the protein CASSNTGSEKLFF.